The 9 T cell receptor beta chains reported below all come from one sample, sequenced in a study of blood T cells in healthy people across ages. Primers used in a second PCR of about 7 to 12 cycles were a sample-barcoded 5' primer and a J-beta primer mix. TCRdb recomputed calls from the 5' RACE reads with MiXCR, one row per CDR3 protein. The repertoire holds fewer than 1,000,000 distinct CDR3 sequences, with less than 60% as singletons. Source material: blood. The receptors derive from a man at least 80 years old in good health.

This clonotype turned up a few times. The chain combines TRBV14 with TRBJ1-1, with D perhaps matching TRBD1 (5 bases). CDR1 SGHDN and CDR2 FVKESK come from the germline V gene. Between the trimmed V and J ends, which lost 4 bases and 2 bases, there was a span of 17 bases. The CDR3 contains 16 residues. As DNA, the CDR3 is TGTGCCAGCAGCCCTCATTTGTCCAGGGTAAACACTGAAGCTTTCTTT. This gives the protein CASSPHLSRVNTEAFF.

The chain links TRBV7-2 to TRBJ2-1, with D perhaps matching TRBD2 (6 bases). The V and J ends lost 6 bases and 5 bases respectively, with 14 bases between them. The germline CDR1 and CDR2 sequences are SGHTA and FQGNSA. The CDR3 contains 14 residues. The CDR3 reads CASRKASDDNEQFF. The CDR3 nucleotides are TGTGCCAGCAGAAAGGCTAGCGACGACAATGAGCAGTTCTTC. The entire variable domain, with the rest obtained from reference TRBV7-2 and TRBJ2-1, is as follows: GAGVSQSPSNKVTEKGKDVELRCDPISGHTALYWYRQSLGQGLEFLIYFQGNSAPDKSGLPSDRFSAERTGGSVSTLTIQRTQQEDSAVYLCASRKASDDNEQFFGPGTRLTVL.

This clonotype has a handful of counts. This chain uses TRBV20-1 with TRBJ1-2, with D perhaps matching TRBD1 (6 bases). CDR1 is DFQATT and CDR2 is SNEGSKA in the germline V gene (reference sequence). The ends were cut back, 6 bases at V and 4 bases at J, with 18 bases in the middle. The CDR3 is made up of 14 amino acids. CDR3 sequence reads: CSAATGTYSYGYTF. In DNA, the CDR3 is TGCAGTGCCGCGACAGGCACATACTCCTATGGCTACACCTTC.

The chain links TRBV6-1 to TRBJ1-2, with D possibly TRBD1 on 6 matching bases. Germline-derived CDR1 and CDR2 are MNHNS and SASEGT. Trimming took 1 base from V and 5 from J, leaving 11 bases between them. This CDR3 is built from 14 residues. CDR3 DNA: TGTGCCAGCAGTGAAGTGTTGACAGGTTATGGCTACACCTTC. Amino acid sequence: CASSEVLTGYGYTF.

V gene TRBV12-3 or TRBV12-4 combines with J gene TRBJ2-7; D is perhaps TRBD1 or TRBD2 (5 bases each). V lost 7 bases, J lost 0 bases, and 13 bases lay in between. CDR3 length equals 14 residues. CDR3 sequence (DNA): TGTGCCAGCAATCCGGGACCTAGCTCCTACGAGCAGTACTTC. Its protein is CASNPGPSSYEQYF.

In DNA form, the CDR3 reads TGCAGTGCTAGACTTGAGAGGGTAGAGACCCAGTACTTC. Translated: CSARLERVETQYF. V and J are TRBV20-1 and TRBJ2-5, with D perhaps matching TRBD2 (5 bases). The CDR3 is 13 residues long. V was pared by 2 bases and J by 4 bases, with 11 bases between. Germline V gene data show CDR1 as DFQATT and CDR2 as SNEGSKA (reference sequence).

This clonotype was observed a few times. The chain has TRBV5-1 and TRBJ2-1, with D possibly being TRBD1 (6 bases). Germline CDR1 and CDR2: SGHRS and YFSETQ. Trimming removed 4 bases at V and 4 bases at J, with 9 bases between. The CDR3 is 13 residues long. The CDR3 sequence is CASSRDIYNEQFF. CDR3 nucleotides: TGCGCCAGCAGCCGGGACATTTACAATGAGCAGTTCTTC.

The DNA for the CDR3 is TGTGCCAGCAGTACCCGACTAGCGGGAGTCGGAGCAGATACGCAGTATTTT. The encoded protein is CASSTRLAGVGADTQYF. The chain couples TRBV2 to TRBJ2-3; TRBD2 agrees at 12 bases. The V segment lost 5 bases and the J segment 4 bases; nucleotides outside the gene matches: 10. The CDR3 covers 17 residues. CDR1 and CDR2 (germline): SNHLY, FYNNEI.

This clonotype was counted a few times. The chain has TRBV7-3 and TRBJ1-6; D may be TRBD1 (5 bases). Germline V CDR1 and CDR2: SGHTA, FQGTGA. The CDR3 contains 14 residues. Trimming removed 2 bases at V and 10 bases at J, with 12 bases between. Written as DNA, the CDR3 is TGTGCCAGCAGCTTAGCGCTGAGGGACTCACCCCTCCACTTT. It specifies CASSLALRDSPLHF. Based on the CDR3 plus reference TRBV7-3 and TRBJ1-6, the full variable domain is GAGVSQTPSNKVTEKGKYVELRCDPISGHTALYWYRQSLGQGPEFLIYFQGTGAADDSGLPNDRFFAVRPEGSVSTLKIQRTERGDSAVYLCASSLALRDSPLHFGNGTRLTVT.